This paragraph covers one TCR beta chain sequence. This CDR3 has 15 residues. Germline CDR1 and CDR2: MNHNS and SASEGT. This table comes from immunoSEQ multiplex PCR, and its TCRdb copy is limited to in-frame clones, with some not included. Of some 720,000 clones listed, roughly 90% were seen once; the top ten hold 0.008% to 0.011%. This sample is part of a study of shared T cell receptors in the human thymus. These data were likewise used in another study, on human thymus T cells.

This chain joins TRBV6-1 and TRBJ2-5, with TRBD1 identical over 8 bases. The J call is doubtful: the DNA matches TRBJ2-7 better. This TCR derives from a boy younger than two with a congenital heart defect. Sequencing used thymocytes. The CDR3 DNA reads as TGTGCCATCAAAAACCCTGGACAGGGTGGCTACGAGCAGTACTTC. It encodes CAIKNPGQGGYEQYF.